This TCR beta chain derives from a study of shared clonotypes between healthy human individuals. Some 100 million PBMCs per unsorted sample were used for genomic DNA. From germline, CDR1 is KGHSH and CDR2 LQKENI. The ends lost 3 bases at V and 4 bases at J; junction bases unmatched: 3. This CDR3 has 14 residues. Worth noting for this clone: Within the sample, other DNA sequences also encode this same CDR3.

Method: immunoSEQ multiplex PCR; TCRdb's copy keeps in-frame clones and lacks some. The sample yields 450,000 to 500,000 clones, 65% to 85% seen once. Material: PBMCs. This receptor was taken from a woman in her thirties or forties in good health. Some clones in this sample may be carry-over from other donors' samples. The V gene is TRBV18, the J gene TRBJ1-1, with TRBD1 matching 9 bases. The CDR3 here is CASSPLQGATEAFF. The CDR3 nucleotides read TGTGCCAGCTCACCGCTACAGGGGGCCACTGAAGCTTTCTTT. Full variable domain (outside the CDR3, taken from reference TRBV18 and TRBJ1-1): NAGVMQNPRHLVRRRGQEARLRCSPMKGHSHVYWYRQLPEEGLKFMVYLQKENIIDESGMPKERFSAEFPKEGPSILRIQQVVRGDSAAYFCASSPLQGATEAFFGQGTRLTVV.